This T cell receptor (beta chain) stems from a study of CD8 T cells in Susac syndrome. Study overall: Each patient with Susac syndrome, at the time of blood draw, was therapy-naive, on corticosteroids, or on intravenous immunoglobulin alone. Findings of the study overall: Repertoires of Susac syndrome CD4+ T cells lacked clonal expansion.

With random hexamers, reverse transcription was performed on about 0.5 to 1 ug of RNA. Across 54 Vbeta and 13 Jbeta, immunoSEQ multiplex PCR amplified TCR beta CDR3. Each CDR3 protein gets one entry after TCRdb re-called the immunoSEQ multiplex PCR reads with MiXCR. This table holds around 150,000 distinct CDR3 sequences, around 93% found once. This CDR3 contains 13 residues. Deletions cut 4 bases from V and 7 bases from J, with 13 bases between. CDR1 is MNHEY, CDR2 SMNVEV, per germline (reference sequence). As for this clonotype: What it binds is not known.

This chain links TRBV27 with TRBJ1-2; D unresolved. Sequencing was performed on CD4+ T cells from PBMCs. The source of this sequence is a human donor with Susac syndrome. CDR3 region: CASSSPPYTGYTF. The CDR3 bases are TGTGCCAGCAGTTCCCCTCCCTATACTGGCTACACCTTC.